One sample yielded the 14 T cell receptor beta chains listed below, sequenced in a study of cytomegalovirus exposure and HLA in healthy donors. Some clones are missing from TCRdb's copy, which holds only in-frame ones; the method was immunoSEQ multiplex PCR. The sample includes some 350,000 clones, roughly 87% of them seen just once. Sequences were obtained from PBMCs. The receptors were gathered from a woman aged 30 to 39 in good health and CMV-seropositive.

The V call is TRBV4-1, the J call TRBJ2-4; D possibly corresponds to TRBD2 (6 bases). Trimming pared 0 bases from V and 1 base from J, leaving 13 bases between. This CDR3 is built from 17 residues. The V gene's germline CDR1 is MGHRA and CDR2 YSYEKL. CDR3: CASSQDPPRGAKNIQYF. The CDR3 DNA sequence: TGCGCCAGCAGCCAAGATCCCCCGCGGGGTGCCAAAAACATTCAGTACTTC.

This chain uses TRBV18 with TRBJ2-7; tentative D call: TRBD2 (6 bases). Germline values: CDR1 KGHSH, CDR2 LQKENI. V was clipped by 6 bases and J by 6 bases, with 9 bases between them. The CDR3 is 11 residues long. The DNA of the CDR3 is TGTGCCAGCTCGGGAGGACCCGAGCAGTACTTC. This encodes CASSGGPEQYF.

CDR3 amino acids: CASSLDFSSYNEQFF. The CDR3 nucleotides read TGCGCCAGCAGCTTGGACTTCAGCTCCTACAATGAGCAGTTCTTC. The rearrangement uses TRBV5-1 and TRBJ2-1; D gene ambiguous. This CDR3 has 15 amino acids. V was cut by 0 bases and J by 0 bases, with 7 bases left in between. Germline V lookup: CDR1 SGHRS, CDR2 YFSETQ.

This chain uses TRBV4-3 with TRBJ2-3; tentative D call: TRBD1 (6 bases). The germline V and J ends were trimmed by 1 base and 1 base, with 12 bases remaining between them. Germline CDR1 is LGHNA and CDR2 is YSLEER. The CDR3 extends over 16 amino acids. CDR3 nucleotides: TGCGCCAGCAGCCAAGCACAGGGATCCCGCACAGATACGCAGTATTTT. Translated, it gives CASSQAQGSRTDTQYF.

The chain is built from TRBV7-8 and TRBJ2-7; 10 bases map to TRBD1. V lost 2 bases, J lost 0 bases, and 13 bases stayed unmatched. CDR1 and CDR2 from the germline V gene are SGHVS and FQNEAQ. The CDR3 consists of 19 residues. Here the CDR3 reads CASSLSAGTGVHTSYEQYF. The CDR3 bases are TGTGCCAGCAGCTTATCAGCGGGGACAGGGGTACACACCTCCTACGAGCAGTACTTC.

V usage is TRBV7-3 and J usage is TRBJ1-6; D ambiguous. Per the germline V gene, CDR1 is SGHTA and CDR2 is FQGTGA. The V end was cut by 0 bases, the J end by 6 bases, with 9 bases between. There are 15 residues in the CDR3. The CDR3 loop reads CASSLTAGINSPLHF. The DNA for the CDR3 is TGTGCCAGCAGCTTAACCGCAGGAATTAATTCACCCCTCCACTTT.

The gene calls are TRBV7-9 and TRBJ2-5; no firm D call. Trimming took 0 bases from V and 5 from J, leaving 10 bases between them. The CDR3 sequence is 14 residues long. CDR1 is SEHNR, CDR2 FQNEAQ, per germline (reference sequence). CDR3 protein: CASSLAGYYETQYF. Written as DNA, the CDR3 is TGTGCCAGCAGCTTAGCGGGATACTATGAGACCCAGTACTTC.

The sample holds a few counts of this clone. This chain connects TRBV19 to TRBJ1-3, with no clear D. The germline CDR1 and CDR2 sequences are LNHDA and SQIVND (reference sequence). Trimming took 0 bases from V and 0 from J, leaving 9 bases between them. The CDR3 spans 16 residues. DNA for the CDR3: TGTGCCAGTAGTATAGATGCACTCATCTCTGGAAACACCATATATTTT. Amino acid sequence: CASSIDALISGNTIYF.

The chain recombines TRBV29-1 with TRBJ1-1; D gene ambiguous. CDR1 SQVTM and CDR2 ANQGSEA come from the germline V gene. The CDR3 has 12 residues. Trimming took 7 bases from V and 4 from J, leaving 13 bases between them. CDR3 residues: CSGEIGGTEAFF. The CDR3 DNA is TGCAGCGGGGAAATCGGTGGCACTGAAGCTTTCTTT. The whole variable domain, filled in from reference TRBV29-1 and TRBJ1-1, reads SAVISQKPSRDICQRGTSLTIQCQVDSQVTMMFWYRQQPGQSLTLIATANQGSEATYESGFVIDKFPISRPNLTFSTLTVSNMSPEDSSIYLCSGEIGGTEAFFGQGTRLTVV.

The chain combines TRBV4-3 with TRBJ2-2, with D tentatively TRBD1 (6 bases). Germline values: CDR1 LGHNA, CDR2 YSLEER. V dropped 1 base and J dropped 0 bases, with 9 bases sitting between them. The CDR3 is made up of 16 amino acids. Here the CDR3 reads CASSQGQDPNTGELFF. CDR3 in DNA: TGCGCCAGCAGCCAAGGACAGGACCCGAACACCGGGGAGCTGTTTTTT.

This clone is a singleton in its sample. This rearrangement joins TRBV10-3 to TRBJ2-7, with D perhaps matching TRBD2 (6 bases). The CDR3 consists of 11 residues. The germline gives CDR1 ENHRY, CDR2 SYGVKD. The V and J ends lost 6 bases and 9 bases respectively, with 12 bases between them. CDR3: CAIRALEGQYF. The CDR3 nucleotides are TGTGCCATCAGGGCTTTGGAGGGGCAGTACTTC.

CDR3 coding DNA: TGTGCCAGCAGCTTAGAGTCGGTCAGCTACACTGAAGCTTTCTTT. Amino acid sequence: CASSLESVSYTEAFF. The chain links TRBV11-2 to TRBJ1-1; unclear D gene. V was clipped by 0 bases and J by 3 bases, with 11 bases between them. The CDR3 covers 15 residues. The germline V gene encodes CDR1 SGHAT and CDR2 FQNNGV.

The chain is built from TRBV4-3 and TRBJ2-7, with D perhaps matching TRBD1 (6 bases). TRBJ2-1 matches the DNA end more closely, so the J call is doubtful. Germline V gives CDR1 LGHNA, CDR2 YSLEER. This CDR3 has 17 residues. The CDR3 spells CASSQEHQGSLYNEQFF. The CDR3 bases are TGCGCCAGCAGCCAAGAGCATCAGGGGTCTCTCTACAATGAGCAGTTCTTC.

The CDR3 loop is CASSLPRGTYNEQFF. DNA for the CDR3: TGTGCCAGCAGCTTACCTAGGGGGACCTACAATGAGCAGTTCTTC. The V gene is TRBV13, the J gene TRBJ2-1, with a tentative D call TRBD1 (6 bases). CDR1 and CDR2 from the germline V gene are PRHDT and FYEKMQ (reference sequence). The CDR3 runs to 15 residues. V lost 2 bases and J 2 bases, leaving 10 bases between the germline ends.